These 19 T cell receptor beta chains were all obtained from the same sample, sequenced in a study of shared clonotypes between healthy human individuals. Produced via immunoSEQ multiplex PCR; TCRdb's table is partial and in-frame only. The top ten clones hold over 0.12% of a sample with approximately 2.5 million clones, more than 80% of them seen once. Sequenced input: naive CD4+ T cells sorted from blood. Subset specified: CD45RA+ positively selected. The origin of the receptors is a man between 18 and 29 years old in good health.

Concerning this clone: Other DNA sequences in the sample encode the same CDR3. This chain links TRBV29-1 with TRBJ1-1; weak D call: TRBD1 (6 bases). CDR1 is SQVTM and CDR2 is ANQGSEA in the germline V gene. The CDR3 extends over 11 amino acids. Trimming cost V 3 bases and J 8 bases, with 10 bases left between them. The CDR3 loop is CSVEEGTEAFF. The CDR3 DNA is TGCAGCGTTGAGGAGGGGACAGAAGCTTTCTTT. Together with reference TRBV29-1 and TRBJ1-1, the CDR3 gives the full variable domain: SAVISQKPSRDICQRGTSLTIQCQVDSQVTMMFWYRQQPGQSLTLIATANQGSEATYESGFVIDKFPISRPNLTFSTLTVSNMSPEDSSIYLCSVEEGTEAFFGQGTRLTVV.

The gene calls are TRBV5-4 and TRBJ2-3; 10 bases line up with TRBD2. Trimming cost V 4 bases and J 2 bases; bases outside gene matches: 4. The CDR3 runs to 15 residues. From germline, CDR1 is SGHNT and CDR2 YYREEE (reference sequence). CDR3 sequence (DNA): TGTGCCAGCAGCCCCACTAGCGGGACCACAGATACGCAGTATTTT. Translating it yields CASSPTSGTTDTQYF.

In DNA form, the CDR3 reads TGTGCCAGCAGTCAAGCCCGATTTATGCGGGGCACAGATACGCAGTATTTT. Protein sequence: CASSQARFMRGTDTQYF. V usage is TRBV27 and J usage is TRBJ2-3, with a tentative D call TRBD2 (5 bases). This CDR3 has 17 amino acids. Per germline, CDR1 MNHEY and CDR2 SMNVEV (reference sequence). Trimming shortened V by 5 bases and J by 1 base, and 19 bases separated the two germline ends.

This clone has a single count. This chain links TRBV5-4 with TRBJ2-5; 8 nucleotides align to TRBD1. Trimming cost V 0 bases and J 5 bases; bases outside gene matches: 3. Germline CDR1 reads SGHNT; CDR2 reads YYREEE (reference sequence). The CDR3 contains 14 residues. The CDR3 DNA sequence: TGTGCCAGCAGCTTGGCCGGACAGGGCGAGACCCAGTACTTC. Its translation is CASSLAGQGETQYF.

Note on this clone: This sample includes further DNA sequences coding for the same CDR3. The chain has TRBV19 and TRBJ1-5; D gene uncertain. Between the trimmed V and J ends, which lost 8 bases and 4 bases, there was a span of 9 bases. The CDR3 contains 12 residues. Germline values: CDR1 LNHDA, CDR2 SQIVND (reference sequence). CDR3 in DNA: TGTGCCAGTTCGGTCGGGAATCAGCCCCAGCATTTT. This codes for CASSVGNQPQHF.

CDR3 protein: CASSEALAGKPYNEQFF. In DNA form, the CDR3 reads TGCGCCAGCAGTGAGGCCCTAGCGGGAAAACCTTACAATGAGCAGTTCTTC. The chain employs TRBV10-1 and TRBJ2-1, with 9 bases fitting TRBD2. Germline assignment: CDR1 WNHNN and CDR2 SYGVQD (reference sequence). There are 17 residues in the CDR3. The V gene end was trimmed by 2 bases and the J gene end by 4 bases; junction bases not matched to a gene: 9.

As concerns this clone: Other DNA sequences in the sample encode the same CDR3. This chain joins TRBV7-9 and TRBJ2-7; D remains ambiguous. Per the germline V gene, CDR1 is SEHNR and CDR2 is FQNEAQ (reference sequence). The V end was cut by 1 base, the J end by 2 bases, with 12 bases between. The CDR3 is made up of 15 amino acids. The CDR3, as DNA: TGTGCCAGCAGCTTAGGGACGTCGGGCCCCTACGAGCAGTACTTC. Protein: CASSLGTSGPYEQYF.

About this clone: The sample contains more than one DNA sequence encoding this CDR3. This chain uses TRBV2 with TRBJ2-7; 9 bases map to TRBD1. The germline gives CDR1 SNHLY, CDR2 FYNNEI. The CDR3 runs to 13 residues. V lost 6 bases to trimming and J lost 6 bases; unmatched junction nucleotides: 6. Here the CDR3 reads CASSTGTGSEQYF. CDR3 bases: TGTGCCAGCAGCACCGGGACAGGGTCCGAGCAGTACTTC.

V usage is TRBV6-5 and J usage is TRBJ2-7; maybe TRBD1 (6 bases). The V end lost 5 bases, the J end lost 6 bases, and 20 bases lay between the germline ends. The CDR3 sequence is 15 residues long. Per the germline V gene, CDR1 is MNHEY and CDR2 is SVGAGI. For the CDR3, the DNA is TGTGCCAGCAGTCGAGGACAGTCGAACCATGGCGAGCAGTACTTC. Translating it yields CASSRGQSNHGEQYF.

This clone is a singleton in its sample. The chain joins TRBV7-2 to TRBJ2-3; the match to TRBD2 covers 9 bases. CDR3 length equals 16 residues. The V gene end was trimmed by 6 bases and the J gene end by 4 bases; junction bases not matched to a gene: 11. Germline V gene data show CDR1 as SGHTA and CDR2 as FQGNSA. The CDR3 region has the DNA TGTGCCAGCAGGCGGACCCCGACTAGCGGATCAGATACGCAGTATTTT. This codes for CASRRTPTSGSDTQYF.

The chain is built from TRBV6-1 and TRBJ2-7; a weak D match, TRBD2 (7 bases). The germline V gene has CDR1 MNHNS and CDR2 SASEGT. The CDR3 has 14 amino acids. V was pared by 2 bases and J by 7 bases, with 15 bases between. The CDR3 protein is CASSELGGTREQYF. The CDR3 coding sequence is TGTGCCAGCAGTGAATTGGGAGGGACACGGGAGCAGTACTTC.

This rearrangement joins TRBV6-5 to TRBJ2-3; D is tentatively TRBD1 or TRBD2 (6 bases each). Looked up from germline, CDR1 is MNHEY and CDR2 is SVGAGI. CDR3 length: 15 residues. The ends were cut back, 4 bases at V and 2 bases at J, with 13 bases in the middle. DNA of the CDR3: TGTGCCAGCAGTTCCGGGGGACACTTCACAGATACGCAGTATTTT. This translates into CASSSGGHFTDTQYF.

The chain uses TRBV18 and TRBJ2-7; D is perhaps TRBD1 or TRBD2 (6 bases each). The CDR3 length is 14 residues. Germline values: CDR1 KGHSH, CDR2 LQKENI. Deletions cut 2 bases from V and 3 bases from J, with 11 bases between. CDR3 coding DNA: TGTGCCAGCTCACCAATAGAGGGGGGCTACGAGCAGTACTTC. Encoded protein: CASSPIEGGYEQYF.

The genes are TRBV28 and TRBJ1-6, with 8 positions matching TRBD1. Trimming cost V 5 bases and J 9 bases; bases outside gene matches: 6. The CDR3 has 14 residues. CDR1 is MDHEN, CDR2 SYDVKM, per germline. Written as DNA, the CDR3 is TGTGCCAGCAGTAGACAGGGGAACCTTTCACCCCTCCACTTT. Translating it yields CASSRQGNLSPLHF.

The genes are TRBV7-2 and TRBJ1-1; D unresolved. CDR3 length: 16 amino acids. The V gene's germline CDR1 is SGHTA and CDR2 FQGNSA. V was shortened by 6 bases and J by 0 bases, with 17 bases between the two germline ends. DNA of the CDR3: TGTGCCAGCAGGGGAACGGGCGAGAATATGAACACTGAAGCTTTCTTT. It codes for CASRGTGENMNTEAFF.

This rearrangement joins TRBV19 to TRBJ2-3, with D unclear. V was pared by 3 bases and J by 2 bases, with 15 bases between. CDR3 length: 16 residues. The germline CDR1 and CDR2 sequences are LNHDA and SQIVND (reference sequence). CDR3 region: CASSISPGRSTDTQYF. CDR3 DNA: TGTGCCAGTAGTATCTCTCCCGGACGGTCCACAGATACGCAGTATTTT.

The genes are TRBV7-2 and TRBJ1-1, with a possible D match to TRBD1 (5 bases). Germline CDR1 reads SGHTA; CDR2 reads FQGNSA. The CDR3 extends over 14 amino acids. V was trimmed by 6 bases and J by 4 bases, leaving 15 bases between them. The CDR3 here is CASSLAGSGTEAFF. The CDR3 DNA sequence: TGTGCCAGCAGTCTGGCAGGGAGCGGCACTGAAGCTTTCTTT.

About this clone itself: The same CDR3 is also encoded by other DNA sequences in this sample. This chain joins TRBV18 and TRBJ2-5; 7 nucleotides agree with TRBD2. CDR1 and CDR2 (germline): KGHSH, LQKENI. V lost 0 bases, J lost 1 base, and 2 bases stayed unmatched. The CDR3 covers 15 residues. The CDR3 DNA reads TGTGCCAGCTCACCACCGGGGACTACCCAAGAGACCCAGTACTTC. It specifies CASSPPGTTQETQYF.

This chain links TRBV6-5 with TRBJ2-3, with D maybe TRBD1 (5 bases). The CDR3 has 11 amino acids. Germline V lookup: CDR1 MNHEY, CDR2 SVGAGI. V was trimmed by 10 bases and J by 4 bases, leaving 9 bases between them. CDR3 loop: CATLRADTQYF. CDR3 coding DNA: TGTGCCACCCTCAGGGCAGATACGCAGTATTTT.